The 5 T cell receptor beta chains in this list originate from one sample, sequenced in a study of blood T cell repertoires in COVID-19. Assay: immunoSEQ multiplex PCR; the TCRdb copy retains only in-frame clones and omits some. The repertoire consists of over 150,000 clones, with around 94% occurring once and the leading ten covering about 0.76%. Sequenced material: peripheral blood. These receptors were obtained from a man under 40 with COVID-19, enrolled during active disease.

CDR3 DNA sequence: TGTGCCAGCAGCCTATTAGGGGGTAGAGGCACTGAAGCTTTCTTT. Its translation: CASSLLGGRGTEAFF. This chain connects TRBV7-9 to TRBJ1-1; D is possibly TRBD1 (6 bases). CDR1 SEHNR and CDR2 FQNEAQ come from the germline V gene (reference sequence). The germline V and J ends were trimmed by 5 bases and 4 bases, with 17 bases remaining between them. This CDR3 is built from 15 residues.

V is TRBV12-3 or TRBV12-4 and J is TRBJ2-1, with 8 bases that match TRBD1. This CDR3 has 13 amino acids. V lost 6 bases, J lost 6 bases, and 4 bases stayed unmatched. CDR3 nucleotide sequence: TGTGCCAGCAGGGAAACAGGGGGCAATGAGCAGTTCTTC. It encodes CASRETGGNEQFF.

The V gene is TRBV7-3, the J gene TRBJ2-1; no clear D. The V and J ends lost 0 bases and 3 bases respectively, with 9 bases between them. The CDR3 extends over 15 amino acids. CDR1 and CDR2 from the germline V gene are SGHTA and FQGTGA. CDR3 protein: CASSLTNYHYNEQFF. CDR3 DNA: TGTGCCAGCAGCTTAACGAACTACCACTACAATGAGCAGTTCTTC.

The chain couples TRBV25-1 to TRBJ1-1, with D unclear. The CDR3 is made up of 11 amino acids. V was shortened by 11 bases and J by 0 bases, with 7 bases between the two germline ends. The germline V gene has CDR1 MGHDK and CDR2 SYGVNS. CDR3 residues: CAAQMNTEAFF. The CDR3 DNA sequence: TGTGCCGCCCAGATGAACACTGAAGCTTTCTTT.

The chain combines TRBV12-3 or TRBV12-4 with TRBJ1-3; D possibly corresponds to TRBD1 (6 bases). Trimming took off 6 bases at V and 4 bases at J, with 10 bases between the two ends. The CDR3 consists of 13 residues. This CDR3 reads CASRLTGGNTIYF. The CDR3 nucleotides are TGTGCCAGCAGACTTACAGGGGGAAACACCATATATTTT.